In this sample, the clone carrying this T cell receptor (beta chain) turned up a few times. The protocol was immunoSEQ multiplex PCR, while the TCRdb copy is restricted to in-frame clones and leaves out a portion. The sample has more than 20,000 clones; 85% to 95% are singletons. This sample stems from a study of T cell repertoires and Cas9 in healthy adults. Study at large: Multi-effector potency, cytotoxicity and lineage were assessed in SpCas9-reactive CD4 and CD8 T cells.

Source material: CD4+ effector T cells (CD127+, CD25-, CD137-, CD154-) from PBMCs; culture status not recorded. This receptor was identified in a human donor in good health.

The CDR3 is CSVVLLTDTQYF. CDR3 sequence (DNA): TGCAGCGTTGTTCTCCTGACAGATACGCAGTATTTT. The gene calls are TRBV29-1 and TRBJ2-3; D remains ambiguous. The V end was cut by 4 bases, the J end by 3 bases, with 8 bases between. This CDR3 spans 12 amino acids. The V gene's germline CDR1 is SQVTM and CDR2 ANQGSEA.